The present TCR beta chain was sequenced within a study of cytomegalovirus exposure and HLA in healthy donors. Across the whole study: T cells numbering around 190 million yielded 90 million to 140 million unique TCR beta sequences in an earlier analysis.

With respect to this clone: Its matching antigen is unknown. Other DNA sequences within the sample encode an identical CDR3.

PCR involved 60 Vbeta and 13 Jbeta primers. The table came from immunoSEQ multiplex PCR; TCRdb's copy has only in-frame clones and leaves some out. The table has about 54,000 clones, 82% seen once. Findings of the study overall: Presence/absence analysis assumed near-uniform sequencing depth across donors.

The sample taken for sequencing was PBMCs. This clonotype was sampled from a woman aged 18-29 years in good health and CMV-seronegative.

For the CDR3, the DNA is TGCGCCAGCAGCTCCGGACTAGCGGGGGTCTACAATGAGCAGTTCTTC. Its translation: CASSSGLAGVYNEQFF. The V and J genes are TRBV5-1 and TRBJ2-1; 13 bases line up with TRBD2. The length of the CDR3 is 16 residues. CDR1 and CDR2 from the germline V gene are SGHRS and YFSETQ. Germline trimming cut 3 bases from V and 3 bases from J; bases unmatched to any gene: 3.